The rows below give T cell receptor beta chains drawn from one sample of a study of beta chain features in type 1 diabetes. TCRdb's copy holds only in-frame clones and misses some; the assay was immunoSEQ multiplex PCR. The data show about 240,000 clones, approximately 15% seen once. The sequenced material came from naive CD4+ T cells from blood. These receptors all stem from a man aged 25 to 40 with type 1 diabetes. The CDR3 runs from the conserved cysteine through the conserved F or W. The D gene is left open where the match is weak. Size values are once, few and many counts, or a class for expanded clones, and some rows have none.

d_call: TRBD2; j_call: TRBJ2-5; clone_size: -; v_call: TRBV29-1; cdr3_nt: TGCAGCGTTTGGACTAGCGGGGGAAGAATGGAGACCCAGTACTTC; cdr3_aa: CSVWTSGGRMETQYF
d_call: TRBD1; j_call: TRBJ2-3; clone_size: -; v_call: TRBV19; cdr3_nt: TGTGCCAGTAGACCCGACAGGGGGCTGGATACGCAGTATTTT; cdr3_aa: CASRPDRGLDTQYF
d_call: TRBD2; j_call: TRBJ2-7; clone_size: -; v_call: TRBV7-9; cdr3_nt: TGTGCCAGCAGCCGACCCGGACTAGCGGGTGGAGAGCAGTACTTC; cdr3_aa: CASSRPGLAGGEQYF
d_call: TRBD2; j_call: TRBJ2-5; clone_size: few; v_call: TRBV7-9; cdr3_nt: TGTGCCAGCAGCCCATCGGGTAGCGGGACTGAGACCCAGTACTTC; cdr3_aa: CASSPSGSGTETQYF
d_call: TRBD2; j_call: TRBJ2-5; clone_size: few; v_call: TRBV29-1; cdr3_nt: TGCAGCGTCCAAGCGGGGGGTTGGGAGACCCAGTACTTC; cdr3_aa: CSVQAGGWETQYF
d_call: TRBD1; j_call: TRBJ1-5; clone_size: -; v_call: TRBV5-1; cdr3_nt: TGCGCCAGCAGCTTGTTAGGGGGCGCCGGTCAGCCCCAGCATTTT; cdr3_aa: CASSLLGGAGQPQHF
d_call: TRBD1; j_call: TRBJ1-4; clone_size: -; v_call: TRBV5-4; cdr3_nt: TGTGCCAGCAGCCCCGGTAGGGACAGGGTTAATGAAAAACTGTTTTTT; cdr3_aa: CASSPGRDRVNEKLFF
d_call: TRBD1; j_call: TRBJ1-2; clone_size: -; v_call: TRBV10-3; cdr3_nt: TGTGCCATAGAGGAGACAGGGGGTGTCGGCTACACCTTC; cdr3_aa: CAIEETGGVGYTF
d_call: -; j_call: TRBJ1-2; clone_size: few; v_call: TRBV30; cdr3_nt: TGTGCCTGGTCCAGGGGCAACTATGGCTACACCTTC; cdr3_aa: CAWSRGNYGYTF
d_call: -; j_call: TRBJ1-5; clone_size: few; v_call: TRBV7-8; cdr3_nt: TGTGCCAGCAGCCCCGACAGGTATCAGCCCCAGCATTTT; cdr3_aa: CASSPDRYQPQHF
d_call: TRBD2; j_call: TRBJ2-2; clone_size: few; v_call: TRBV29-1; cdr3_nt: TGCAGCGTTGAAGGGGGGGGCACCGGGGAGCTGTTTTTT; cdr3_aa: CSVEGGGTGELFF
d_call: TRBD2; j_call: TRBJ2-7; clone_size: few; v_call: TRBV5-1; cdr3_nt: TGCGCCAGCAGGCGGGGCGGGGGAAGCTCCTACGAGCAGTACTTC; cdr3_aa: CASRRGGGSSYEQYF
d_call: TRBD2; j_call: TRBJ2-7; clone_size: few; v_call: TRBV9; cdr3_nt: TGTGCCAGCAGCGCCGGGACTAGCGGGACGTACGAGCAGTACTTC; cdr3_aa: CASSAGTSGTYEQYF
d_call: -; j_call: TRBJ2-3; clone_size: -; v_call: TRBV5-8; cdr3_nt: TGTGCCAGCAGCCAGGATCTAGGCAGGGCCGCAGATACGCAGTATTTT; cdr3_aa: CASSQDLGRAADTQYF
d_call: -; j_call: TRBJ2-1; clone_size: -; v_call: TRBV5-5; cdr3_nt: TGTGCCAGCAGCCTTTTGGGGGGTGAGCAGTTCTTC; cdr3_aa: CASSLLGGEQFF
d_call: -; j_call: TRBJ1-3; clone_size: -; v_call: TRBV28; cdr3_nt: TGTGCCAGCAGTCCCGCCGTTGGCAGGGAAGCTGGAAACACCATATATTTT; cdr3_aa: CASSPAVGREAGNTIYF
d_call: -; j_call: TRBJ1-2; clone_size: -; v_call: TRBV12-5; cdr3_nt: TGTGCTAGTGGAGCGACGGGGGGCGGCTACACCTTC; cdr3_aa: CASGATGGGYTF
d_call: -; j_call: TRBJ2-2; clone_size: few; v_call: TRBV7-9; cdr3_nt: TGTGCCAGCAGCCCGGGGCAGGGGCTGTCCACCGGGGAGCTGTTTTTT; cdr3_aa: CASSPGQGLSTGELFF
d_call: -; j_call: TRBJ2-1; clone_size: few; v_call: TRBV6-1; cdr3_nt: TGTGCCAGCAGTGAAAACACAGGACCCTACAATGAGCAGTTCTTC; cdr3_aa: CASSENTGPYNEQFF
d_call: -; j_call: TRBJ2-7; clone_size: -; v_call: TRBV18; cdr3_nt: TGTGCCAGCTCACCAAGTTTAAGGGGGATCACCTACGAGCAGTACTTC; cdr3_aa: CASSPSLRGITYEQYF
d_call: TRBD2; j_call: TRBJ2-7; clone_size: -; v_call: TRBV19; cdr3_nt: TGTGCCAGTAGTCTGGGACTAGCGGGAGTCTACGAGCAGTACTTC; cdr3_aa: CASSLGLAGVYEQYF
d_call: -; j_call: TRBJ1-2; clone_size: -; v_call: TRBV19; cdr3_nt: TGTGCCAGCGCCGGGGGGGGGCACAACTATGGCTACACCTTC; cdr3_aa: CASAGGGHNYGYTF
d_call: TRBD1; j_call: TRBJ1-2; clone_size: few; v_call: TRBV6-5; cdr3_nt: TGTGCCAGCAGTAGGGACAGAGAGAGTACCTTC; cdr3_aa: CASSRDRESTF
d_call: -; j_call: TRBJ1-6; clone_size: -; v_call: TRBV4-1; cdr3_nt: TGCGCCAGCAGCCAAGACACTGGGGGCAATTCACCCCTCCACTTT; cdr3_aa: CASSQDTGGNSPLHF
d_call: TRBD2; j_call: TRBJ2-7; clone_size: -; v_call: TRBV4-1; cdr3_nt: TGCGCCAGCAGCCAAGCAGCGGGGCAGAAGTACTTC; cdr3_aa: CASSQAAGQKYF
d_call: TRBD2; j_call: TRBJ2-7; clone_size: -; v_call: TRBV18; cdr3_nt: TGTGCCAGCTCCCCCGGGACTAGGGCCTACGAGCAGTACTTC; cdr3_aa: CASSPGTRAYEQYF
d_call: TRBD2; j_call: TRBJ2-7; clone_size: few; v_call: TRBV29-1; cdr3_nt: TGCAGCGGAGCTAGCGGAGCCTACGAGCAGTACTTC; cdr3_aa: CSGASGAYEQYF
d_call: TRBD1; j_call: TRBJ2-2; clone_size: -; v_call: TRBV4-2; cdr3_nt: TGTGCCAGCAGCCGGTCCGGGACAGGGGCGACCGGGGAGCTGTTTTTT; cdr3_aa: CASSRSGTGATGELFF
d_call: -; j_call: TRBJ2-3; clone_size: few; v_call: TRBV19; cdr3_nt: TGTGCCAGTAGTAACAGCGACGGAGGCGATACGCAGTATTTT; cdr3_aa: CASSNSDGGDTQYF
d_call: TRBD1; j_call: TRBJ2-2; clone_size: -; v_call: TRBV12-5; cdr3_nt: TGTGCTAGTGGCCCTCGGACAGGGCGAGGGGAGCTGTTTTTT; cdr3_aa: CASGPRTGRGELFF